The entry below describes one T cell receptor (beta chain). Assignment of participants to cohorts was predicated upon participant-reported clinical history. In the original workflow: Amplified reference gene primers provided the basis for estimating nucleated cell counts. The assay was immunoSEQ multiplex PCR, and TCRdb's table has in-frame clones only and misses some. V, J and clone size are those of that table, while D and trimming were read from the DNA. The profile shows 250,000 to 350,000 clones, roughly 90% of them singletons. This specimen comes from a study of blood T cell repertoires in COVID-19. Study-wide context: The samples span acute and convalescent COVID-19 from the United States, Italy and Spain.

The sequence was collected from a man aged 55 to 70 who had recovered from COVID-19. The sample taken for sequencing was PBMCs or T cells enriched from blood (not recorded which).

CDR3 bases: TGTGCCAGCAGCTTAGCCCTAACAGGGGGGAACGGGTCACCCCTCCACTTT. This gives the protein CASSLALTGGNGSPLHF. This chain links TRBV11-2 with TRBJ1-6; the match to TRBD1 covers 8 bases. The V gene's germline CDR1 is SGHAT and CDR2 FQNNGV. Germline trimming cut 1 base from V and 10 bases from J; bases unmatched to any gene: 12. The CDR3 is made up of 17 amino acids.